Following are 6 T cell receptor beta chains from one sample sequenced in a study of T cell repertoires in cytomegalovirus infection (dated by TCRdb to the late 2010s). TCRdb records Illumina HiSeq 1500 as the sequencer. TCRdb reanalyzed the raw reads on its own, using fastp at Q25 for trimming and MiXCR for clone calling, and kept in-frame beta chains. A single entry per CDR3 protein holds the most common genes and DNA from its merged rows. The table for this sample lists fewer than 300,000 distinct CDR3 sequences; roughly 23% of them were counted only once. The top ten constitute around 13% of the sample. The sequenced sample was PBMCs. The origin of the receptors is a human donor in good health (CMV status not recorded). Some clones in this sample may be carry-over from other donors' samples.

The V and J genes are TRBV2 and TRBJ1-2; possibly TRBD1 for D (6 bases). The length of the CDR3 is 16 residues. Trimming pared 8 bases from V and 4 bases from J, leaving 23 bases between. Germline lookup yields CDR1 SNHLY and CDR2 FYNNEI. CDR3 nucleotides: TGTGCCAGCGCCACGCCTCTTGGGGGCGCGGGCTATGGCTACACCTTC. Translating it yields CASATPLGGAGYGYTF.

The rearrangement joins TRBV7-2 to TRBJ2-5; D remains ambiguous. The CDR3 is 14 residues long. The germline V gene encodes CDR1 SGHTA and CDR2 FQGNSA. The V end lost 3 bases, the J end lost 4 bases, and 12 bases lay between the germline ends. CDR3 in DNA: TGTGCCAGCAGCTTTCTTCGTGGGTCAGAGACCCAGTACTTC. Amino acids: CASSFLRGSETQYF.

This chain links TRBV19 with TRBJ2-4; 11 bases fit TRBD1. V was clipped by 5 bases and J by 1 base; unmatched bases: 4. This CDR3 is 16 amino acids long. Germline V gene sequence: CDR1 LNHDA, CDR2 SQIVND (reference sequence). The CDR3 nucleotides are TGTGCCAGTAGTCCGGACAGGGGGCTCGCCAAAAACATTCAGTACTTC. Translated: CASSPDRGLAKNIQYF.

The CDR3 DNA reads TGCGCCAGCAGCTTGGGGGTCCTACAAGAGACCCAGTACTTC. Its protein is CASSLGVLQETQYF. V is TRBV5-1 and J is TRBJ2-5; D is unclear. There are 14 residues in the CDR3. Germline V gene data show CDR1 as SGHRS and CDR2 as YFSETQ. The V and J ends lost 0 bases and 2 bases respectively, with 8 bases between them.

The chain has TRBV23-1 and TRBJ2-2; 8 bases agree with TRBD1. TRBV23-1 is marked as an open reading frame, function uncertain. The V segment lost 0 bases and the J segment 3 bases; nucleotides outside the gene matches: 6. The CDR3 totals 17 residues. The CDR3 spells CASSQSPGGYHTGELFF. The CDR3 DNA is TGCGCCAGCAGTCAATCGCCAGGGGGCTATCACACCGGGGAGCTGTTTTTT.

The chain's CDR3 is CASSQTALSTGELFF. CDR3 nucleotide sequence: TGTGCCAGCAGCCAAACCGCCCTCTCGACCGGGGAGCTGTTTTTT. The chain has TRBV3-1 and TRBJ2-2; D is unclear. V dropped 2 bases and J dropped 5 bases, with 12 bases sitting between them. CDR3 length: 15 residues. Germline V gives CDR1 LGHDT, CDR2 YNNKEL (reference sequence). The full variable domain, rest sourced from reference TRBV3-1 and TRBJ2-2, is DTAVSQTPKYLVTQMGNDKSIKCEQNLGHDTMYWYKQDSKKFLKIMFSYNNKELIINETVPNRFSPKSPDKAHLNLHINSLELGDSAVYFCASSQTALSTGELFFGEGSRLTVL.